This TCR beta chain derives from a study of blood T cells in healthy people across ages. Study results and caveats: With age, beta diversity per million T cells declined roughly linearly, significantly by 40.

V gave up 6 bases and J gave up 10 bases, with 21 bases separating them. The CDR3 has 14 amino acids. CDR1 DFQATT and CDR2 SNEGSKA come from the germline V gene (reference sequence). Concerning this clonotype: Its antigen is not known.

The authors ran a second PCR of about 6 to 11 cycles using a sample-barcoded 5' primer and a J-beta primer mix. TCRdb redid the calling of the 5' RACE reads with MiXCR, one entry per CDR3 protein. The table includes approximately 490,000 distinct CDR3 sequences, approximately 25% detected once. Each donor supplied around 9.9 milliliters of peripheral blood. This sample also belongs to another study, concerning T cells of mothers and their children. Per that study: cDNA synthesis used all extracted RNA, about 1.5 ug per 15 ul. A primer called M1S, used in the second PCR, added sample barcodes and 2-4 random nucleotides.

The chain couples TRBV20-1 to TRBJ1-4, with D tentatively TRBD1 (5 bases). The receptor comes from a boy between 5 and 17 years old in good health. Sequenced: blood. CDR3 sequence reads: CSANPGRGDGKLFF. As DNA, the CDR3 is TGCAGTGCCAACCCTGGGAGGGGAGATGGAAAACTGTTTTTT.